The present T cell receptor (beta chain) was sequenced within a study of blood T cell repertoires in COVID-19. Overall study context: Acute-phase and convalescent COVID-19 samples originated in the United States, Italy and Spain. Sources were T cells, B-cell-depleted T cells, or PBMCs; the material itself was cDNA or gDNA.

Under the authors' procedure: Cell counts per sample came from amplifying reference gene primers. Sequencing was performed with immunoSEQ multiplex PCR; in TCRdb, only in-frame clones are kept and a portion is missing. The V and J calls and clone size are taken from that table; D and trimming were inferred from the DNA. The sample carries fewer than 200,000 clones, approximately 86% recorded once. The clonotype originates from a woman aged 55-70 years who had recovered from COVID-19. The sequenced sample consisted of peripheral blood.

DNA of the CDR3: TGTGCCAGCACCGCGGGGGGGAGATCCTACGAGCAGTACTTC. The encoded protein is CASTAGGRSYEQYF. The chain recombines TRBV28 with TRBJ2-7; 9 nucleotides match TRBD2. Germline loops: CDR1 MDHEN, CDR2 SYDVKM. V lost 7 bases to trimming and J lost 1 base; unmatched junction nucleotides: 5. The CDR3 has 14 amino acids.